This entry lists 27 T cell receptor beta chains sequenced from one sample in a study of blood T cell repertoires in COVID-19. Only in-frame clones appear in the TCRdb table, and some are missing; sequencing was by immunoSEQ multiplex PCR. The profile shows 130,000 to 150,000 clones, about 89% of them singletons. The sequencing input was peripheral blood. These receptors all stem from an elderly man with acute or convalescent COVID-19.

In nucleotides, the CDR3 is TGTGCCAGCAGCCCCTTTCCCACCCGCCGGGACACTCATAATTCACCCCTCCACTTT. It specifies CASSPFPTRRDTHNSPLHF. This chain links TRBV28 with TRBJ1-6; D is perhaps TRBD1 (6 bases). Per germline, CDR1 MDHEN and CDR2 SYDVKM. This CDR3 contains 19 residues. Trimming took off 6 bases at V and 5 bases at J, with 26 bases between the two ends.

The rearrangement links TRBV6-1 to TRBJ2-7; tentatively, D is TRBD1 (5 bases). Trimming pared 5 bases from V and 11 bases from J, leaving 16 bases between. The germline gives CDR1 MNHNS, CDR2 SASEGT. CDR3 length equals 12 residues. Written as DNA, the CDR3 is TGTGCCAGCAGTTATGAAGGGGCAGGAGAGTACTTC. Translating gives CASSYEGAGEYF.

Only a few counts were recorded for this clone. The chain employs TRBV2 and TRBJ2-3; 8 nucleotides line up with TRBD1. Germline CDR1 SNHLY, CDR2 FYNNEI. The V and J ends lost 6 bases and 1 base, in that order; junction bases with no gene match: 6. The CDR3 length is 15 residues. The CDR3 protein is CASRRQGIGTDTQYF. DNA of the CDR3: TGTGCCAGCAGGAGACAGGGGATTGGCACAGATACGCAGTATTTT.

This clone appeared once. V and J are TRBV27 and TRBJ2-7; the match to TRBD1 covers 10 bases. CDR3 length: 16 amino acids. After removal of 5 bases from V and 2 bases from J, the junction contained 9 bases not matched to a gene. Germline CDR1 MNHEY, CDR2 SMNVEV (reference sequence). The CDR3, as DNA: TGTGCCAGCAGTCTACCCCCGGGACAGGGGACCTACGAGCAGTACTTC. Translated, it gives CASSLPPGQGTYEQYF.

This clone was seen just once. The chain combines TRBV6-5 with TRBJ1-5; 10 positions match TRBD1. Trimming took 4 bases from V and 7 from J; bases not matched to a gene: 4. The length of the CDR3 is 14 residues. Germline CDR1 and CDR2: MNHEY and SVGAGI. CDR3 in amino acids: CASSSTGGWQPQHF. Here the CDR3 DNA reads TGTGCCAGCAGTTCGACAGGGGGCTGGCAGCCCCAGCATTTT.

The J gene is TRBJ1-5, the V gene TRBV6-2 or TRBV6-3; D might be TRBD1 (5 bases). V lost 7 bases, J lost 0 bases, and 13 bases lay in between. Germline V gene sequence: CDR1 MNHEY, CDR2 SVGEGT. CDR3 size: 15 residues. CDR3 residues: CASTPRGNSNQPQHF. The CDR3 nucleotides read TGTGCCAGCACCCCTCGGGGGAATAGCAATCAGCCCCAGCATTTT.

V gene TRBV19 combines with J gene TRBJ1-6; 7 bases match TRBD1. CDR1 and CDR2 from the germline V gene are LNHDA and SQIVND (reference sequence). The V and J ends lost 3 bases and 9 bases, in that order; junction bases with no gene match: 5. The CDR3 spans 14 residues. CDR3 residues: CASSMRGRSSPLHF. CDR3 sequence (DNA): TGTGCCAGTAGTATGAGGGGGCGAAGTTCACCCCTCCACTTT.

The DNA for the CDR3 is TGTGCCAGCAGCGATCCTCAGACTTTTAACTATGGCTACACCTTC. Protein sequence: CASSDPQTFNYGYTF. The chain links TRBV6-5 to TRBJ1-2; D is unresolved. This CDR3 has 15 residues. Germline V gives CDR1 MNHEY, CDR2 SVGAGI. The V end lost 6 bases, the J end lost 1 base, and 15 bases lay between the germline ends.

This clone has a single count. The chain recombines TRBV2 with TRBJ1-2, with D perhaps matching TRBD1 (6 bases). The germline V and J ends were trimmed by 6 bases and 4 bases, with 12 bases remaining between them. There are 13 residues in the CDR3. From germline, CDR1 is SNHLY and CDR2 FYNNEI. CDR3 residues: CASREDSPYGYTF. The DNA for the CDR3 is TGTGCCAGCAGAGAGGACAGCCCCTATGGCTACACCTTC.

This chain joins TRBV29-1 and TRBJ1-2; 7 bases are shared with TRBD1. Germline CDR1 and CDR2: SQVTM and ANQGSEA. The CDR3 contains 13 residues. The V segment lost 7 bases and the J segment 4 bases; nucleotides outside the gene matches: 9. The CDR3 protein is CSGTNRDSYGYTF. For the CDR3, the DNA is TGCAGCGGGACGAACCGGGACAGCTATGGCTACACCTTC.

This clone was observed at least ten times. The chain couples TRBV24-1 to TRBJ2-2; 8 nucleotides align to TRBD2. V dropped 7 bases and J dropped 3; count of bases not matched to a gene: 6. From germline, CDR1 is KGHDR and CDR2 SFDVKD. This CDR3 has 15 amino acids. CDR3 amino acids: CATRAGGADTGELFF. The DNA for the CDR3 is TGTGCCACCAGGGCCGGGGGGGCTGACACCGGGGAGCTGTTTTTT.

This clone showed up just a few times. The chain's CDR3 is CASSFGTGGPGELFF. Written as DNA, the CDR3 is TGTGCCAGCAGTTTCGGGACAGGGGGTCCCGGGGAGCTGTTTTTT. This chain uses TRBV27 with TRBJ2-2; 11 nucleotides agree with TRBD1. Germline lookup yields CDR1 MNHEY and CDR2 SMNVEV (reference sequence). The junction had 3 bases not matched to a gene; V was cut back by 3 bases and J by 6 bases. The CDR3 is 15 amino acids.

J is TRBJ1-3 and V is TRBV28, with 7 nucleotides matching TRBD1. Trimming took 6 bases from V and 2 from J; bases not matched to a gene: 4. Germline V gene lookup returns CDR1 MDHEN and CDR2 SYDVKM. The CDR3 loop spans 14 amino acids. CDR3 bases: TGTGCCAGCAGGCCGGGACAGACTGGAAACACCATATATTTT. Its protein is CASRPGQTGNTIYF.

A single count supports this clone. The chain employs TRBV27 and TRBJ1-6, with a possible D match to TRBD1 (6 bases). The CDR3 contains 16 residues. Trimming stripped 0 bases from V and 7 bases from J, with 13 bases between. The germline V gene has CDR1 MNHEY and CDR2 SMNVEV (reference sequence). The CDR3 loop reads CASSLSSGARNSPLHF. In DNA form, the CDR3 reads TGTGCCAGCAGTTTATCGTCAGGGGCGCGGAATTCACCCCTCCACTTT.

This sequence joins TRBV6-5 and TRBJ1-6; D might be TRBD1 (5 bases). V gave up 5 bases and J gave up 1 base, with 9 bases separating them. The length of the CDR3 is 15 residues. The V gene's germline CDR1 is MNHEY and CDR2 SVGAGI. The CDR3 bases are TGTGCCAGCAGTCTCAGGGCGTCCTATAATTCACCCCTCCACTTT. It translates to CASSLRASYNSPLHF.

The chain carries TRBV12-3 or TRBV12-4 and TRBJ1-2; possible D gene TRBD1, 5 bases. The CDR3 sequence is 13 residues long. V lost 5 bases, J lost 5 bases, and 12 bases lay in between. The CDR3 spells CASSIRAEYGYTF. DNA for the CDR3: TGTGCCAGCAGTATCAGGGCCGAATATGGCTACACCTTC.

For the CDR3, the DNA is TGTGCCACCAGTGAACTCGGGACAGGGGCCGGGCTGTTTTTT. It yields the protein CATSELGTGAGLFF. The chain combines TRBV24-1 with TRBJ2-2, with 10 bases matching TRBD1. The CDR3 is made up of 14 amino acids. V was pared by 4 bases and J by 13 bases, with 8 bases of the junction left unmatched. Germline loops: CDR1 KGHDR, CDR2 SFDVKD.

In this sample, this clone turned up once. The chain recombines TRBV5-4 with TRBJ2-5, with D possibly TRBD1 on 6 matching bases. The CDR3 runs to 17 residues. Germline CDR1 and CDR2: SGHNT and YYREEE (reference sequence). Deletions cut 0 bases from V and 2 bases from J, with 17 bases between. CDR3 region: CASSLDGRRGWQETQYF. The CDR3 DNA sequence: TGTGCCAGCAGCTTGGATGGGAGAAGGGGGTGGCAAGAGACCCAGTACTTC. Looking up the rest from reference TRBV5-4 and TRBJ2-5 gives the full variable domain: ETGVTQSPTHLIKTRGQQVTLRCSSQSGHNTVSWYQQALGQGPQFIFQYYREEENGRGNFPPRFSGLQFPNYSSELNVNALELDDSALYLCASSLDGRRGWQETQYFGPGTRLLVL.

V gene TRBV30 combines with J gene TRBJ2-2; TRBD2 might be the D (6 bases). Trimming left V 2 bases short and J 0 bases short, with 7 bases between. CDR1 and CDR2 from the germline V gene are GTSNPN and SVGIG (reference sequence). The CDR3 has 14 amino acids. The CDR3 region is CAWSTGANTGELFF. CDR3 bases: TGTGCCTGGAGTACGGGGGCGAACACCGGGGAGCTGTTTTTT. The full variable domain, completed using reference TRBV30 and TRBJ2-2, is SQTIHQWPATLVQPVGSPLSLECTVEGTSNPNLYWYRQAAGRGLQLLFYSVGIGQISSEVPQNLSASRPQDRQFILSSKKLLLSDSGFYLCAWSTGANTGELFFGEGSRLTVL.

The chain combines TRBV5-1 with TRBJ1-6; D gene ambiguous. This CDR3 has 19 residues. Germline lookup yields CDR1 SGHRS and CDR2 YFSETQ. Between the trimmed V and J ends, which lost 1 base and 0 bases, there was a span of 17 bases. The CDR3 spells CASSLRALGGNSYNSPLHF. Written as DNA, the CDR3 is TGCGCCAGCAGCTTGCGGGCCCTCGGAGGGAACTCCTATAATTCACCCCTCCACTTT.

V usage is TRBV6-6 and J usage is TRBJ1-2; 11 nucleotides agree with TRBD1. Germline V gives CDR1 MNHNY, CDR2 SVGAGI (reference sequence). V shed 8 bases and J 7 bases; nucleotides not matched to a gene: 12. The CDR3 has 15 residues. The CDR3 here is CASHSVGQGAVGYTF. The DNA for the CDR3 is TGTGCCAGCCACTCCGTCGGACAGGGGGCGGTTGGCTACACCTTC.

The chain links TRBV19 to TRBJ2-2, with 7 bases fitting TRBD2. V trimming: 3 bases; J trimming: 7 bases; junction bases outside the gene matches: 8. Germline V gene sequence: CDR1 LNHDA, CDR2 SQIVND (reference sequence). There are 15 residues in the CDR3. In DNA, the CDR3 is TGTGCCAGTAGTATGTTCGGGACTACGGGCGGGGAGCTGTTTTTT. It encodes CASSMFGTTGGELFF.

V is TRBV27 and J is TRBJ2-7; 10 nucleotides agree with TRBD1. The J segment lost 2 bases and the V segment lost 7 bases, leaving 11 bases of the junction unmatched. This CDR3 spans 16 amino acids. Germline values: CDR1 MNHEY, CDR2 SMNVEV (reference sequence). This CDR3 is CASTGPGTGAPYEQYF. CDR3 coding DNA: TGTGCCAGCACCGGACCGGGGACAGGGGCACCCTACGAGCAGTACTTC.

This sequence joins TRBV28 and TRBJ1-5, with D unclear. The V end lost 8 bases, the J end lost 6 bases, and 8 bases lay between the germline ends. Germline assignment: CDR1 MDHEN and CDR2 SYDVKM. There are 11 residues in the CDR3. CDR3 region: CASYTVQPQHF. The CDR3 region has the DNA TGTGCCAGCTACACCGTTCAGCCCCAGCATTTT. Full variable domain (rest looked up from reference TRBV28 and TRBJ1-5): DVKVTQSSRYLVKRTGEKVFLECVQDMDHENMFWYRQDPGLGLRLIYFSYDVKMKEKGDIPEGYSVSREKKERFSLILESASTNQTSMYLCASYTVQPQHFGDGTRLSIL.

This clone showed up just once. This chain uses TRBV25-1 with TRBJ2-7; 8 bases are a match to TRBD2. The CDR3 spans 15 residues. The V gene end was trimmed by 1 base and the J gene end by 3 bases; junction bases not matched to a gene: 5. The germline V gene has CDR1 MGHDK and CDR2 SYGVNS. CDR3 nucleotide sequence: TGTGCCAGCAGTGAATCTAGTAGCGGGGACTACGAGCAGTACTTC. Residues: CASSESSSGDYEQYF.

The chain couples TRBV5-1 to TRBJ2-7; no reliable D call. Germline V gene sequence: CDR1 SGHRS, CDR2 YFSETQ. The CDR3 sequence is 13 residues long. With 0 bases removed from V and 3 bases from J, the gap between germline ends came to 7 bases. CDR3: CASSLARDYEQYF. In DNA, the CDR3 is TGCGCCAGCAGCTTGGCTCGAGACTACGAGCAGTACTTC.

The chain recombines TRBV4-2 with TRBJ2-5; TRBD1 might be the D (5 bases). Germline loops: CDR1 LGHNA, CDR2 YNFKEQ. This CDR3 comprises 14 residues. Trimming removed 1 base at V and 5 bases at J, with 11 bases between. CDR3 amino acids: CASSQGQSAETQYF. In DNA, the CDR3 is TGTGCCAGCAGCCAAGGACAGTCCGCCGAGACCCAGTACTTC.